A selection of T cell receptor beta chains follows, all from one sample in a study of T cells in Graves' hyperthyroidism and ophthalmopathy. TCRdb re-analysed the multiplex PCR reads in MiXCR, keeping a single row per CDR3 protein. The table includes over 400,000 distinct CDR3 sequences, 14% to 15% detected once. The sequencing input was blood. Every receptor here comes from a man aged 18 to 29 with Graves' ophthalmopathy. Each CDR3 is given with its conserved first and last residue. The order of the fields is clone size, J gene, D gene, V gene, CDR3 protein, CDR3 DNA. D genes are given only for firm matches. Where a row states a size, it is once, few, many or the class of an expanded clone; other rows omit it.

many,TRBJ1-2,NA,TRBV20-1,CSARAGTYGYTF,TGCAGTGCTAGGGCAGGGACCTATGGCTACACCTTC
NA,TRBJ2-7,TRBD1,TRBV25-1,CASSESGTGFYEQYF,TGTGCCAGCAGTGAATCCGGGACAGGGTTCTACGAGCAGTACTTC
NA,TRBJ2-5,NA,TRBV5-1,CASSRQAGIQETQYF,TGCGCCAGCAGCCGCCAGGCAGGGATCCAAGAGACCCAGTACTTC
many,TRBJ2-1,TRBD1,TRBV11-2,CASSGAGQEVNEQFF,TGTGCCAGCAGCGGTGCGGGACAGGAGGTGAATGAGCAGTTCTTC
NA,TRBJ2-2,TRBD1,TRBV5-1,CASSLRTGGTGELFF,TGCGCCAGCAGCTTGAGGACAGGGGGCACCGGGGAGCTGTTTTTT
NA,TRBJ1-1,TRBD1,TRBV16,CASSYDRVEAFF,TGTGCCAGCAGCTACGACAGGGTTGAAGCTTTCTTT
NA,TRBJ1-1,TRBD1,TRBV2,CASSEMTGRRVNTEAFF,TGTGCCAGCAGTGAAATGACAGGGCGGAGGGTGAACACTGAAGCTTTCTTT
many,TRBJ2-3,TRBD2,TRBV20-1,CSARPSGLAGATDTQYF,TGCAGTGCTAGACCCAGTGGACTAGCGGGAGCGACAGATACGCAGTATTTT
many,TRBJ2-7,NA,TRBV19,CASSIGHGASPLSYEQYF,TGTGCCAGTAGTATAGGTCACGGGGCGTCACCCCTGTCCTACGAGCAGTACTTC
NA,TRBJ1-3,TRBD1,TRBV10-3,CAIRTDRAGNTIYF,TGTGCCATCAGAACTGACAGGGCCGGAAACACCATATATTTT
few,TRBJ2-1,TRBD2,TRBV5-1,CASSPGEGGTSEQFF,TGCGCCAGCAGCCCCGGGGAGGGAGGGACGAGTGAGCAGTTCTTC
many,TRBJ2-5,NA,TRBV20-1,CSASHVRATETQYF,TGCAGTGCTAGCCACGTCCGGGCCACAGAGACCCAGTACTTC
few,TRBJ2-1,NA,TRBV30,CAWSVLRVRGEQFF,TGTGCCTGGAGTGTACTAAGGGTCAGGGGTGAGCAGTTCTTC
many,TRBJ1-1,TRBD1,TRBV11-2,CASSPLPSAAGGNTEAFF,TGTGCCAGCAGCCCCCTTCCTTCGGCGGCAGGGGGGAACACTGAAGCTTTCTTT
many,TRBJ2-7,TRBD2,TRBV6-2/TRBV6-3,CASSYAGGLSYEQYF,TGTGCCAGCAGTTATGCGGGGGGCCTATCTTACGAGCAGTACTTC
many,TRBJ2-1,NA,TRBV18,CASSYGNGEQFF,TGTGCCAGCTCATACGGGAATGGTGAGCAGTTCTTC
many,TRBJ2-1,TRBD2,TRBV2,CASSETSGGANEQFF,TGTGCCAGCAGTGAAACTAGCGGGGGGGCCAATGAGCAGTTCTTC
many,TRBJ1-2,TRBD1,TRBV6-7,CASKGQGNYGYTF,TGTGCCAGCAAGGGACAGGGTAACTATGGCTACACCTTC